This T cell receptor beta chain was captured in a study of T cells in Graves' hyperthyroidism and ophthalmopathy. On this clonotype itself: Its antigen remains unidentified.

Under 3 months was the duration of disease in ophthalmopathy patients, who also had a Clinical Activity Score of at least 3 and a NOSPECS grade of at least 4. Amplification targeted TCR beta CDR3 regions from RNA transcripts. TCR CDR3 regions were first amplified by RT-PCR with HTBI primers. From the multiplex PCR reads, TCRdb called clonotypes with MiXCR, one entry per CDR3 protein. The sample includes about 400,000 distinct CDR3 sequences, approximately 14% of them seen just once. Study results and caveats: The majority of expanded thyroid clonotypes above 0.001 also appeared in blood. Researchers report that a 13 V-J model separated ophthalmopathy from stable hyperthyroidism.

CDR1 is SNHLY and CDR2 is FYNNEI in the germline V gene. CDR3 size: 11 residues. Trimming pared 3 bases from V and 10 bases from J, leaving 9 bases between. Input material: blood. This TCR derives from a man aged 18-30 years with Graves' ophthalmopathy. This chain uses TRBV2 with TRBJ1-1; no definite D call. The CDR3 region has the DNA TGTGCCAGCAGTGATTGGGAGGGAGCTTTCTTT. Encoded protein: CASSDWEGAFF.